The next 20 T cell receptor beta chains were all read from a single sample in a study of cytomegalovirus exposure and HLA in healthy donors. The PCR employed 60 Vbeta primers together with 13 Jbeta primers. Sequenced by immunoSEQ multiplex PCR; TCRdb stores in-frame clones only, minus some. The table lists roughly 98,000 clones, around 73% of them singletons. Sequencing was done on a sample of PBMCs. The source of these receptors is a man aged 40-49 years in good health and CMV-seronegative.

In this sample, this clone turned up a few times. The chain carries TRBV18 and TRBJ2-6, with D possibly being TRBD1 (5 bases). Germline CDR1 and CDR2: KGHSH and LQKENI. The CDR3 totals 15 residues. With 2 bases removed from V and 2 bases from J, the gap between germline ends came to 7 bases. Here the CDR3 reads CASSPRGTGANVLTF. Here the CDR3 DNA reads TGTGCCAGCTCACCAAGGGGAACTGGGGCCAACGTCCTGACTTTC.

The rearrangement links TRBV7-9 to TRBJ2-2; 11 bases agree with TRBD2. Germline V gives CDR1 SEHNR, CDR2 FQNEAQ (reference sequence). This CDR3 has 15 residues. V shed 4 bases, J shed 5 bases, and the junction held 3 bases outside the gene matches. The CDR3 sequence: CASSYLAGGTGELFF. The CDR3 DNA is TGTGCCAGCAGCTATCTAGCGGGGGGAACCGGGGAGCTGTTTTTT.

This chain uses TRBV19 with TRBJ1-2, with TRBD1 identical over 7 bases. This CDR3 has 14 residues. Germline V gives CDR1 LNHDA, CDR2 SQIVND (reference sequence). The J segment lost 1 base and the V segment lost 5 bases, leaving 4 bases of the junction unmatched. The CDR3 bases are TGTGCCAGTAGTCGACAGGGAGTTAACTATGGCTACACCTTC. It specifies CASSRQGVNYGYTF.

This clone was counted between two and nine times. The chain uses TRBV6-1 and TRBJ2-7, with 8 bases identical to TRBD1. The CDR3 has 13 residues. With 6 bases clipped from V and 7 bases from J, the junction kept 8 bases outside the gene matches. CDR1 is MNHNS, CDR2 SASEGT, per germline. In nucleotides, the CDR3 is TGTGCCAGCAGCCGCCAGGGGGCGGGGGAGCAGTACTTC. This encodes CASSRQGAGEQYF.

V usage is TRBV28 and J usage is TRBJ2-7, with D possibly being TRBD1 (5 bases). Germline CDR1 is MDHEN and CDR2 is SYDVKM. Trimming pared 6 bases from V and 2 bases from J, leaving 5 bases between. The CDR3 covers 11 residues. This chain's CDR3 is CASRTAYEQYF. CDR3 coding DNA: TGTGCCAGCAGGACAGCCTACGAGCAGTACTTC.

This clone was seen a few times. The J gene is TRBJ2-3, the V gene TRBV9; 10 bases line up with TRBD2. There are 15 residues in the CDR3. The J segment lost 6 bases and the V segment lost 0 bases, leaving 4 bases of the junction unmatched. CDR1 is SGDLS, CDR2 YYNGEE, per germline. This CDR3 reads CASSVGEGLADTQYF. For the CDR3, the DNA is TGTGCCAGCAGCGTAGGAGAGGGACTAGCGGATACGCAGTATTTT.

V and J are TRBV5-1 and TRBJ1-4; unclear D gene. The germline gives CDR1 SGHRS, CDR2 YFSETQ. Trimming pared 3 bases from V and 0 bases from J, leaving 9 bases between. The CDR3 is 15 amino acids. The CDR3 protein is CASSSSRATNEKLFF. In nucleotides, the CDR3 is TGCGCCAGCAGCTCTAGTCGGGCAACTAATGAAAAACTGTTTTTT.

The rearrangement uses TRBV30 and TRBJ1-4, with D hard to call. The CDR3 runs to 15 residues. Germline values: CDR1 GTSNPN, CDR2 SVGIG (reference sequence). V dropped 1 base and J dropped 7 bases, with 16 bases sitting between them. The chain's CDR3 is CAWSDTRAGSEKLFF. CDR3 coding DNA: TGTGCCTGGAGTGATACGCGGGCAGGAAGTGAAAAACTGTTTTTT.

This rearrangement joins TRBV11-3 to TRBJ2-2; D perhaps matches TRBD2 (5 bases). CDR1 is SGHNT and CDR2 is YENEEA in the germline V gene. This CDR3 has 17 amino acids. Trimming pared 0 bases from V and 2 bases from J, leaving 13 bases between. CDR3: CASSLDRTGSNTGELFF. The CDR3 DNA sequence: TGTGCCAGCAGCTTAGACAGGACGGGAAGTAACACCGGGGAGCTGTTTTTT. Based on the CDR3 plus reference TRBV11-3 and TRBJ2-2, the full variable domain is EAGVVQSPRYKIIEKKQPVAFWCNPISGHNTLYWYLQNLGQGPELLIRYENEEAVDDSQLPKDRFSAERLKGVDSTLKIQPAELGDSAVYLCASSLDRTGSNTGELFFGEGSRLTVL.

The chain has TRBV2 and TRBJ1-2, with 10 bases lining up with TRBD1. This CDR3 is 13 amino acids long. Per the germline V gene, CDR1 is SNHLY and CDR2 is FYNNEI. V dropped 6 bases and J dropped 6; count of bases not matched to a gene: 4. DNA of the CDR3: TGTGCCAGCAGGGGACAGGGGATGGATGGCTACACCTTC. It codes for CASRGQGMDGYTF.

In its sample, this clone was seen a few times. The V gene is TRBV19, the J gene TRBJ1-5; 9 bases agree with TRBD1. Looked up from germline, CDR1 is LNHDA and CDR2 is SQIVND (reference sequence). CDR3 length: 15 residues. V was clipped by 3 bases and J by 5 bases; unmatched bases: 5. The CDR3 is CASSMGQGFDQPQHF. The CDR3 DNA reads TGTGCCAGTAGTATGGGACAGGGATTCGATCAGCCCCAGCATTTT.

CDR3 bases: TGCGCCAGCAGCTTTGGCCAGGCCCAAGAGACCCAGTACTTC. Its translation: CASSFGQAQETQYF. The gene calls are TRBV5-1 and TRBJ2-5, with D hard to call. Trimming pared 2 bases from V and 1 base from J, leaving 9 bases between. Germline CDR1 reads SGHRS; CDR2 reads YFSETQ. The CDR3 sequence is 14 residues long.

The V gene is TRBV6-5, the J gene TRBJ2-7; no clear D. The CDR3 has 11 residues. CDR1 and CDR2 (germline): MNHEY, SVGAGI. The V end lost 2 bases, the J end lost 6 bases, and 5 bases lay between the germline ends. The CDR3 is CASSYVGEQYF. The CDR3 DNA is TGTGCCAGCAGTTACGTCGGCGAGCAGTACTTC.

In this sample, this clone turned up once. The V call is TRBV2, the J call TRBJ1-2, with D perhaps TRBD1 (5 bases). V was clipped by 3 bases and J by 9 bases, with 17 bases between them. The CDR3 runs to 14 residues. Germline-derived CDR1 and CDR2 are SNHLY and FYNNEI. The CDR3 sequence is CASSDMGGPRSYTF. The CDR3 nucleotides are TGTGCCAGCAGTGATATGGGGGGTCCTCGGAGCTACACCTTC.

This clone was picked up a small number of times. The rearrangement links TRBV19 to TRBJ2-1; D perhaps matches TRBD2 (6 bases). V gave up 5 bases and J gave up 2 bases, with 16 bases separating them. This CDR3 contains 16 residues. Germline assignment: CDR1 LNHDA and CDR2 SQIVND (reference sequence). CDR3 sequence: CASSDELGGTYNEQFF. The CDR3 bases are TGTGCCAGTAGTGACGAACTGGGGGGAACCTACAATGAGCAGTTCTTC.

The chain uses TRBV5-1 and TRBJ1-1; 10 nucleotides line up with TRBD1. J gave up 5 bases and V 4 bases, and 8 bases lay outside the gene matches. CDR3 length: 15 amino acids. In germline, CDR1 is SGHRS, CDR2 YFSETQ. The CDR3 is CASSQPTGGGTEAFF. The CDR3 DNA reads TGCGCCAGCAGCCAACCGACAGGGGGCGGGACTGAAGCTTTCTTT.

The CDR3 nucleotides are TGTGCCAGCAGCCGGACAGGGACCTACGAGCAGTACTTC. It is translated as CASSRTGTYEQYF. The chain uses TRBV14 and TRBJ2-7, with TRBD1 matching over 8 bases. Germline CDR1 SGHDN, CDR2 FVKESK. J gave up 2 bases and V 4 bases, and 1 base lay outside the gene matches. CDR3 length: 13 residues.

The chain links TRBV7-2 to TRBJ1-3; 10 bases line up with TRBD1. V lost 5 bases and J lost 10; bases outside the gene matches: 11. CDR1 SGHTA and CDR2 FQGNSA come from the germline V gene. The CDR3 extends over 15 amino acids. In nucleotides, the CDR3 is TGTGCCAGCAGCCAAGACAGGGGGCAAGTCGTGACCATATATTTT. It yields the protein CASSQDRGQVVTIYF.

The J gene is TRBJ2-1, the V gene TRBV27, with 14 bases fitting TRBD2. There are 17 residues in the CDR3. Trimming at V came to 5 bases and at J to 4 bases, leaving 7 bases not matched to a gene. In germline, CDR1 is MNHEY, CDR2 SMNVEV (reference sequence). In DNA, the CDR3 is TGTGCCAGCAGTCCACGGACTAGCGGGAGGACGTACAATGAGCAGTTCTTC. Translation: CASSPRTSGRTYNEQFF.

This clone was detected only once. V usage is TRBV7-2 and J usage is TRBJ2-3; TRBD1 matches at 11 bases. The CDR3 contains 15 residues. Germline-derived CDR1 and CDR2 are SGHTA and FQGNSA. V was clipped by 1 base and J by 6 bases; unmatched bases: 3. The CDR3 here is CASSLGDRGADTQYF. CDR3 nucleotides: TGTGCCAGCAGCTTAGGGGACAGGGGGGCCGATACGCAGTATTTT.